The 23 T cell receptor beta chains listed next were all sequenced from one sample in a study of cytomegalovirus exposure and HLA in healthy donors. The PCR employed 60 Vbeta primers together with 13 Jbeta primers. Repertoires were generated with immunoSEQ multiplex PCR, while TCRdb's copy carries only in-frame clones and drops some. There are 200,000 to 250,000 clones in the sample; 70% to 80% occur only once, and about 0.23% lies in the top ten. Source material: PBMCs. These receptors all come from a girl aged 2 to 9 in good health and CMV-seronegative.

CDR3 sequence (DNA): TGTGCCAGCAGCACCCGGACTAGCGGGGATGAGCAGTTCTTC. Its translation: CASSTRTSGDEQFF. The chain joins TRBV5-4 to TRBJ2-1, with 12 bases that match TRBD2. The junction had 4 bases not matched to a gene; V was cut back by 4 bases and J by 8 bases. Germline CDR1 reads SGHNT; CDR2 reads YYREEE (reference sequence). The CDR3 consists of 14 residues.

In its sample, this clone was seen once. Other DNA sequences in this specimen translate into the identical CDR3. The V call is TRBV7-9, the J call TRBJ1-1; D unresolved. Germline V gives CDR1 SEHNR, CDR2 FQNEAQ (reference sequence). The CDR3 is 12 amino acids. V gave up 6 bases and J gave up 1 base, with 6 bases separating them. The CDR3 loop is CASSFSNTEAFF. Here the CDR3 DNA reads TGTGCCAGCAGTTTCTCGAACACTGAAGCTTTCTTT.

This sequence joins TRBV5-6 and TRBJ1-4; TRBD1 aligns across 7 bases. Germline V gene sequence: CDR1 SGHDT, CDR2 YYEEEE. J gave up 6 bases and V 2 bases, and 1 base lay outside the gene matches. The CDR3 length is 13 residues. This chain's CDR3 is CASSFDRDEKLFF. CDR3 coding DNA: TGTGCCAGCAGCTTTGACAGGGATGAAAAACTGTTTTTT.

The chain carries TRBV6-1 and TRBJ2-7; D might be TRBD1 (5 bases). The CDR3 has 14 amino acids. Germline V gene lookup returns CDR1 MNHNS and CDR2 SASEGT. The V end was cut by 4 bases, the J end by 2 bases, with 12 bases between. CDR3 nucleotides: TGTGCCAGCAGTGTTTACCAAGGGGCCTACGAGCAGTACTTC. It is translated as CASSVYQGAYEQYF.

This clone was seen more than once but under ten times. This rearrangement joins TRBV5-1 to TRBJ1-2, with TRBD1 matching over 8 bases. CDR3 length: 15 amino acids. The junction had 3 bases not matched to a gene; V was cut back by 0 bases and J by 2 bases. The germline gives CDR1 SGHRS, CDR2 YFSETQ. CDR3 residues: CASSLGGQENYGYTF. CDR3 DNA sequence: TGCGCCAGCAGCTTGGGGGGACAGGAAAACTATGGCTACACCTTC.

This chain joins TRBV9 and TRBJ2-6, with D possibly matching TRBD2 (6 bases). V was clipped by 0 bases and J by 4 bases, with 8 bases between them. Germline assignment: CDR1 SGDLS and CDR2 YYNGEE. There are 15 residues in the CDR3. DNA of the CDR3: TGTGCCAGCAGCGTAGGCGGGACCGGGGCCAACGTCCTGACTTTC. This translates into CASSVGGTGANVLTF.

This chain uses TRBV2 with TRBJ2-7; 7 nucleotides agree with TRBD2. From germline, CDR1 is SNHLY and CDR2 FYNNEI. This CDR3 region has 13 residues. V shed 7 bases and J 1 base; nucleotides not matched to a gene: 4. The CDR3 loop is CASKREESYEQYF. The CDR3 nucleotides are TGTGCCAGCAAACGGGAGGAGTCCTACGAGCAGTACTTC. Full variable domain (remainder filled in from reference TRBV2 and TRBJ2-7): EPEVTQTPSHQVTQMGQEVILRCVPISNHLYFYWYRQILGQKVEFLVSFYNNEISEKSEIFDDQFSVERPDGSNFTLKIRSTKLEDSAMYFCASKREESYEQYFGPGTRLTVT.

V usage is TRBV18 and J usage is TRBJ1-1, with 7 bases matching TRBD1. This CDR3 is built from 16 residues. The J segment lost 2 bases and the V segment lost 3 bases, leaving 9 bases of the junction unmatched. Germline V gene data show CDR1 as KGHSH and CDR2 as LQKENI. CDR3: CASSPTTGLGNTEAFF. The CDR3 DNA is TGTGCCAGCTCACCGACGACAGGGTTGGGCAACACTGAAGCTTTCTTT.

Turning to this clone: At one boundary the junction diverges from the germline segment, which might be a read error. The rearrangement links TRBV7-9 to TRBJ2-1; 8 bases map to TRBD2. This CDR3 spans 13 amino acids. The germline V gene has CDR1 SEHNR and CDR2 FQNEAQ (reference sequence). The chain's CDR3 is CSSSSGGGNEQFF. The CDR3 DNA reads as TGTTCCAGCAGCTCGGGGGGGGGAAATGAGCAGTTCTTC.

This clone was seen just once. The chain joins TRBV5-1 to TRBJ1-2, with D unclear. Germline CDR1 SGHRS, CDR2 YFSETQ. The CDR3 consists of 14 residues. Trimming cost V 0 bases and J 1 base, with 7 bases left between them. The CDR3 DNA follows: TGCGCCAGCAGCTTGGCCTCCAGTAACTATGGCTACACCTTC. This translates into CASSLASSNYGYTF. The whole variable domain, filled in from reference TRBV5-1 and TRBJ1-2, reads KAGVTQTPRYLIKTRGQQVTLSCSPISGHRSVSWYQQTPGQGLQFLFEYFSETQRNKGNFPGRFSGRQFSNSRSEMNVSTLELGDSALYLCASSLASSNYGYTFGSGTRLTVV.

This chain joins TRBV7-6 and TRBJ2-5, with D possibly being TRBD2 (6 bases). The ends were cut back, 4 bases at V and 5 bases at J, with 8 bases in the middle. The germline V gene has CDR1 SGHVS and CDR2 FNYEAQ. The CDR3 is made up of 12 amino acids. The CDR3 nucleotides read TGTGCCAGCAGCTCAAGCGGGGAGACCCAGTACTTC. It is translated as CASSSSGETQYF. The full variable domain, its missing parts supplied by reference TRBV7-6 and TRBJ2-5, is GAGVSQSPRYKVTKRGQDVALRCDPISGHVSLYWYRQALGQGPEFLTYFNYEAQQDKSGLPNDRFSAERPEGSISTLTIQRTEQRDSAMYRCASSSSGETQYFGPGTRLLVL.

This clone was seen more than once but under ten times. V and J are TRBV6-1 and TRBJ2-7; no clear D. The ends were cut back, 1 base at V and 3 bases at J, with 7 bases in the middle. This CDR3 region has 13 residues. Germline assignment: CDR1 MNHNS and CDR2 SASEGT. CDR3 in amino acids: CASSEVGGYEQYF. DNA for the CDR3: TGTGCCAGCAGTGAAGTCGGTGGCTACGAGCAGTACTTC.

This clone was counted only a few times. The gene calls are TRBV6-5 and TRBJ1-1, with D perhaps TRBD1 (6 bases). V was pared by 7 bases and J by 10 bases, with 19 bases between. The CDR3 loop spans 13 amino acids. Germline lookup yields CDR1 MNHEY and CDR2 SVGAGI. The CDR3 DNA is TGTGCCAGCACAACTGGGGGGGCCGCAGGAGCTTTCTTT. Protein product: CASTTGGAAGAFF.

The chain links TRBV7-9 to TRBJ1-4, with 7 bases fitting TRBD1. The CDR3 loop spans 15 amino acids. Germline assignment: CDR1 SEHNR and CDR2 FQNEAQ (reference sequence). Trimming removed 1 base from V and 5 bases from J; junction bases left unmatched: 4. This chain's CDR3 is CASSLVGRGNEKLFF. The CDR3 region has the DNA TGTGCCAGCAGCTTAGTTGGCAGGGGGAATGAAAAACTGTTTTTT.

The chain uses TRBV6-1 and TRBJ1-2, with 7 bases lining up with TRBD1. In germline, CDR1 is MNHNS, CDR2 SASEGT. This CDR3 comprises 14 residues. V gave up 6 bases and J gave up 5 bases; unmatched junction bases: 9. CDR3 DNA: TGTGCCAGCAGGAATCCCGGACAGGAATATGGCTACACCTTC. Translation: CASRNPGQEYGYTF.

V usage is TRBV15 and J usage is TRBJ1-5, with no clear D. V was cut by 0 bases and J by 0 bases, with 3 bases left in between. Germline loops: CDR1 LNHNV, CDR2 YYDKDF (reference sequence). This CDR3 has 14 residues. The CDR3 here is CATSRDNSNQPQHF. CDR3 nucleotides: TGTGCCACCAGCAGAGATAATAGCAATCAGCCCCAGCATTTT.

This chain links TRBV11-3 with TRBJ2-6; 10 bases fit TRBD1. With 5 bases clipped from V and 11 bases from J, the junction kept 9 bases outside the gene matches. This CDR3 is 15 amino acids long. CDR1 and CDR2 from the germline V gene are SGHNT and YENEEA. The CDR3, as DNA: TGTGCCAGCAGCCAGGGTCCGGGACAGGGGTACGTCCTGACTTTC. As protein: CASSQGPGQGYVLTF.

The table lists this clone with a few counts. The CDR3 nucleotides are TGTGCCAGTAGTATAGCGGGGTACAATGAGCAGTTCTTC. Amino acid sequence: CASSIAGYNEQFF. The rearrangement uses TRBV19 and TRBJ2-1, with D possibly matching TRBD2 (5 bases). The CDR3 extends over 13 amino acids. Trimming removed 1 base from V and 4 bases from J, with 5 bases in between. CDR1 and CDR2 (germline): LNHDA, SQIVND (reference sequence).

V usage is TRBV4-2 and J usage is TRBJ2-5; weak D call: TRBD1 (6 bases). The V gene's germline CDR1 is LGHNA and CDR2 YNFKEQ. The CDR3 covers 15 residues. V was shortened by 1 base and J by 5 bases, with 14 bases between the two germline ends. The CDR3 region has the DNA TGTGCCAGCAGCCAAGTTGGTACAGGGAAGGAGACCCAGTACTTC. Residues: CASSQVGTGKETQYF.

The rearrangement uses TRBV20-1 and TRBJ2-3; D gene ambiguous. The V gene's germline CDR1 is DFQATT and CDR2 SNEGSKA (reference sequence). There are 11 residues in the CDR3. V lost 2 bases to trimming and J lost 6 bases, with 6 bases between them. CDR3 sequence reads: CSARTEDTQYF. The CDR3 DNA is TGCAGTGCTAGAACCGAGGATACGCAGTATTTT.

The V call is TRBV2, the J call TRBJ2-5; 11 nucleotides line up with TRBD2. Trimming took 0 bases from V and 9 from J; bases not matched to a gene: 6. The CDR3 extends over 15 amino acids. Germline CDR1 SNHLY, CDR2 FYNNEI. CDR3 sequence: CASSEATSGSSAQYF. For the CDR3, the DNA is TGTGCCAGCAGTGAAGCCACTAGCGGGAGCTCGGCCCAGTACTTC.

This clone was found a few times. J is TRBJ1-3 and V is TRBV18; D might be TRBD1 (6 bases). CDR1 and CDR2 from the germline V gene are KGHSH and LQKENI. The CDR3 is made up of 19 amino acids. With 3 bases removed from V and 4 bases from J, the gap between germline ends came to 25 bases. The chain's CDR3 is CASSPPGGVLWGQGNTIYF. CDR3 DNA sequence: TGTGCCAGCTCACCCCCCGGCGGCGTTCTATGGGGGCAGGGAAACACCATATATTTT.

This rearrangement joins TRBV15 to TRBJ2-1; 8 nucleotides line up with TRBD2. Germline V gives CDR1 LNHNV, CDR2 YYDKDF (reference sequence). The CDR3 loop spans 16 amino acids. The trim removed 3 bases at V and 8 bases at J, leaving 12 bases unmatched. In nucleotides, the CDR3 is TGTGCCACCAGCAGGAATAGAGCGGGGGCGGCGGATGAGCAGTTCTTC. It specifies CATSRNRAGAADEQFF.